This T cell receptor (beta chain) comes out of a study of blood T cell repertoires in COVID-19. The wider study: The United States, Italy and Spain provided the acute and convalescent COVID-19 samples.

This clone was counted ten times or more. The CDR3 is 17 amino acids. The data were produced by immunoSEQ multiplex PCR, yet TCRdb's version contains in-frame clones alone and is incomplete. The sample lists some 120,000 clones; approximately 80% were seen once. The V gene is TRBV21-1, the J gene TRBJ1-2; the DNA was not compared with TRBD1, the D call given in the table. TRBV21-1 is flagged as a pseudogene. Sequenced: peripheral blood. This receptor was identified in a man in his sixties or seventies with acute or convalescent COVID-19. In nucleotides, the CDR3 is TGTGCCAGCAGCAAAGCAGGGATGACAGGAAGTTCCTATGGCTACACCTTC. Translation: CASSKAGMTGSSYGYTF.